This T cell receptor (beta chain) was identified during a study of vaccination and CD4 T cells after COVID-19. The sample's time point: late sampling 161 to 241 days after vaccination in a few convalescent patients. March to December 2020 was the span of positive PCR dates, which predated US Alpha, Beta and Delta variants. TCRdb reprocessed the PCR reads with MiXCR, giving one entry per CDR3 protein. Found here are around 37,000 distinct CDR3 sequences, 36% of them singletons; the top ten hold 5.8%. Findings of the study overall: Convalescent patients had a median approximately 86% of post-vaccine SARS-CoV-2-reactive clones that were detected only after vaccination, not before it.

The table lists this clonotype with a few counts. The antigen remains undetermined. The clonotype comes from a human donor who had recovered from COVID-19. The sequencing here drew on CD4+ T cells from blood, taken about 7 months after SARS-CoV-2 vaccination.

The CDR3 loop reads CASTPSGRLTYEQYF. The CDR3 bases are TGTGCCAGCACCCCCAGCGGGAGGCTCACCTACGAGCAGTACTTC. The J gene is TRBJ2-7, the V gene TRBV7-2; 9 nucleotides align to TRBD2. J lost 2 bases, V lost 7 bases, and 9 bases had no gene match. This CDR3 is built from 15 residues. Germline lookup yields CDR1 SGHTA and CDR2 FQGNSA.